The TCR beta chain described here comes from a study of OX40 agonist ivuxolimab in advanced cancers. Study-level points and caveats: With doses of 0.1-3.0 mg/kg, partial responders showed among the lowest clonal expansion. At 0.1 to 3.0 mg/kg and by week 6, clonal expansion occurred in CD4+ and CD8+ blood T cells.

V gave up 5 bases and J gave up 6 bases, with 14 bases separating them. This CDR3 region has 14 residues. Germline lookup yields CDR1 SGHTA and CDR2 FQGNSA. Assay: immunoSEQ multiplex PCR; the TCRdb copy retains only in-frame clones and omits some. Counted here are 43,000 or so clones, almost 90% occurring once; the ten biggest clones make up approximately 0.97%. Comments on this clone: Antigen specificity is unknown.

The gene calls are TRBV7-2 and TRBJ2-1, with no clear D. The sample in question was CD4+ or CD8+ T cells sorted from blood, obtained in a trial of the OX40 agonist ivuxolimab. This receptor was taken from an adult with an advanced solid tumor such as melanoma, head and neck, liver or kidney cancer. In DNA, the CDR3 is TGTGCCAGCAGCCCATCTCTGGTTTCCAATGAGCAGTTCTTC. This gives the protein CASSPSLVSNEQFF.